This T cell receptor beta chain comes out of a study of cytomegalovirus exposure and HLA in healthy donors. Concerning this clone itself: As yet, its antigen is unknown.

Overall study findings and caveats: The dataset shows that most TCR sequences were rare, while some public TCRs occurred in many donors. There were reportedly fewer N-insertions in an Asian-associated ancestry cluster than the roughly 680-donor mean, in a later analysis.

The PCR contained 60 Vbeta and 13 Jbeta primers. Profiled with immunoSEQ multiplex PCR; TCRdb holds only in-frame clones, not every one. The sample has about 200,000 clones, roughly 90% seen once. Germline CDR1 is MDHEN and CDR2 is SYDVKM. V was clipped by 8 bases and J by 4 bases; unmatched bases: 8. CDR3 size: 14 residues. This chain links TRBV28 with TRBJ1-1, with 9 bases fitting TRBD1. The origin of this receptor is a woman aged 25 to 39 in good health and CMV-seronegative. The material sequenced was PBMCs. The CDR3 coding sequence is TGTGCCAGCTCCCAGGGGGACAGGGCCACTGAAGCTTTCTTT. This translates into CASSQGDRATEAFF.